This TCR beta chain stems from a study of CD8+ T cells in alopecia areata. General observations from the study: TCR sharing was clearer in mice than between patients, perhaps partly owing to patient HLA diversity. Affected scalp, especially in alopecia totalis/universalis, had a higher clonality than normal scalp did. Persistence in scalp and blood during tofacitinib was observed for many expanded lesional clones.

RNA, once extracted, was reverse transcribed into cDNA for use as the sequencing template. Here immunoSEQ multiplex PCR was the method, and the copy in TCRdb shows in-frame clones only, minus some. This sample carries about 140,000 clones, roughly nine tenths of them seen once, and the ten largest clones take 13%. Sample treatment: oral pan-JAK inhibitor, 5-10 mg twice daily. Peripheral blood and lesional scalp punch biopsies were taken from alopecia areata patients. This CDR3 comprises 14 residues. CDR1 is MNHEY and CDR2 is SVGAGI in the germline V gene. Unmatched junction bases numbered 9, after V lost 6 bases and J lost 4 bases. Notes on this clone: Its antigen is unknown.

This chain connects TRBV6-5 to TRBJ2-7; 7 nucleotides line up with TRBD1. Sequencing was performed on CD8+ T cells sorted from blood, taken at week 4, from a patient treated with tofacitinib. The sequence was obtained from a human donor with alopecia areata. CDR3 DNA sequence: TGTGCCAGCAGCTCCTTCGGGACAGATTACGAGCAGTACTTC. It translates to CASSSFGTDYEQYF.